This T cell receptor (beta chain) stems from a study of T cells in Graves' hyperthyroidism and ophthalmopathy. Using RNA transcripts as the source, TCR beta CDR3 regions were amplified. A first-round RT-PCR of the TCR CDR3 used the HTBI primer set. TCRdb recomputed calls from the multiplex PCR reads with MiXCR, one row per CDR3 protein. Of around 340,000 distinct CDR3 sequences listed, roughly 21% are singletons. This clonotype appeared many times. Researchers barred patients who had uncontrolled infection, other autoimmune disease, pregnancy or lactation. The CDR3 covers 15 residues. Germline CDR1 is KGHDR and CDR2 is SFDVKD. V shed 3 bases and J shed 5 bases, with 16 bases lying between them.

This chain links TRBV24-1 with TRBJ2-7; weak D call: TRBD1 (6 bases). The sample consisted of blood. This receptor was obtained from a woman aged 45-65 years with Graves' hyperthyroidism. CDR3 sequence (DNA): TGTGCCACCAGTGATCCACTCAGGGGTTCCCACGAGCAGTACTTC. Residues: CATSDPLRGSHEQYF.